This T cell receptor (beta chain) was sequenced for a study of T-cell memory formation after mild COVID-19. Whole-study results and caveats: Pre-infection memory contained some responding clones, which suggested that cross-reactive memory had joined.

This clonotype was counted between two and nine times. As yet, its antigen is unknown. cDNA libraries for TCR alpha and TCR beta, carrying sample barcodes and UMIs, came from 5'RACE with constant-segment primers. TCRdb recomputed calls from the 5' RACE reads with MiXCR, one row per CDR3 protein. Of 470,000 or so distinct CDR3 sequences in the sample, approximately 18% were seen once. Germline assignment: CDR1 KGHSH and CDR2 LQKENI. This CDR3 has 13 amino acids. V gave up 4 bases and J gave up 7 bases, with 14 bases separating them. This chain connects TRBV18 to TRBJ2-7, with D hard to call. The sample was PBMCs or a T cell subset sorted from them (not recorded which). The TCR sequence derives from a man between 18 and 29 years old who had mild COVID-19 (a few samples of this study predate the infection). Cell type and time point are not known. CDR3 coding DNA: TGTGCCAGCTCACACGGGCCACCGAAAGAGCAGTACGTC. It yields the protein CASSHGPPKEQYV.